This T cell receptor (beta chain) derives from a study of tumor-infiltrating lymphocytes in localized non-small cell lung cancer. Overall study results and limits: Available tissue quantity limited TCR sequencing to a patient subset. IM1 and IM2 tumors showed no difference in T-cell fraction. Different pieces of the same tissue were used for each assay.

CDR3 length: 15 residues. Germline CDR1 reads MNHEY; CDR2 reads SVGAGI. V dropped 0 bases and J dropped 4 bases, with 13 bases sitting between them. Notes on this clone: The antigen is unknown.

Only in-frame clones appear in the TCRdb table, and some are missing; sequencing was by immunoSEQ multiplex PCR. The sample yields about 14,000 clones, around 82% seen once. The sample was lung tumor tissue. The V gene is TRBV6-5, the J gene TRBJ2-7; perhaps D is TRBD1 or TRBD2 (5 bases each). The sequence derives from a human donor with non-small cell lung cancer. CDR3 DNA sequence: TGTGCCAGCAGTTACTCGGGGGAATCCCGATACGAGCAGTACTTC. This sequence encodes CASSYSGESRYEQYF.